This T cell receptor beta chain was found in a study of Ad26.COV2.S vaccination and SARS-CoV-2 variants (dated by TCRdb to about 2021). Study-wide context: Sequencing of the TCRbeta repertoire served to evaluate the specificity and breadth of SARS-CoV-2-reactive T cell receptors following Ad26.COV2.S vaccination. The TCR-sequenced set comprised around 30 samples: roughly 19 Ad26.COV2.S vaccine recipients, 5 placebo recipients and 8 SARS-CoV-2 convalescent individuals. Beyond this particular receptor, the publication reports: Higher spike-specific TCR breadth was observed in Ad26.COV2.S recipients than in placebo recipients (P = 0.0014). Vaccine and placebo recipients had comparable non-spike TCR breadth, which fits with the vaccine containing only spike. Substantial breadth of spike-specific CD8+ and CD4+ T cell responses was reported after vaccination. According to the authors, total T cell responses may have been underestimated by the TCR breadth and depth analyses.

This specimen's time point label, per the study, means: individuals recovered from natural SARS-CoV-2 infection. V is pared back by 3 bases and J by 3 bases, with 9 bases lying between the germline termini. The CDR3 runs 13 amino acids, cysteine and phenylalanine included. The kept DNA is CDR3 alone, 39 bases in frame from the first base. CDR1 and CDR2 (SGHAT, FQNNGV) derive from the germline V gene. The immunoSEQ Assay was used to sequence TCRbeta CDR3 regions. After extraction, genomic DNA underwent amplification by bias-controlled multiplex PCR, followed by high-throughput sequencing. The source study handled its data this way. To quantify the absolute abundance of every unique TCRbeta CDR3 region, sequences were collapsed and filtered. Usable DNA was measured by amplifying reference genes present in all nucleated cells, and TCRbeta template counts were normalized to that usable DNA to estimate T cell fraction. Repertoire TCRs were annotated as SARS-CoV-2-specific by exact matching of V gene, CDR3 amino acid sequence and J gene to a known reactive TCR set. The reference SARS-CoV-2 TCR set was obtained from MIRA and was filtered for enrichment in COVID-19-positive ImmuneCODE repertoires, whereby public or cross-reactive TCRs were removed. Drawing on the MIRA antigens, annotated TCRs were analysed further at the level of specific ORF or position within ORF. Breadth was defined as the number of annotated unique rearrangements divided by the total number of unique productive rearrangements, and depth was defined as the summed frequency of the annotated unique rearrangements. Two-sided Wilcoxon rank-sum tests were used to compare TCR breadth between groups. Not all clones reach the TCRdb copy of this immuneACCESS table, which keeps in-frame sequences only. Checked studies attribute under half of the gap to unresolved V genes and leave the rest unexplained. V and J calls and clone size are copied from that table; D and trimming were computed from the DNA. This sample lists about 350,000 clones; about 90% were detected once. The ten largest clones take up around 4.2% of the sample.

In regard to this clone: What this receptor recognizes is not known. Within one base of it there is no much larger clone, and no base qualities were kept.

Sequencing was performed on peripheral blood, taken after recovery from COVID-19. The V gene is TRBV11-2 and the J gene is TRBJ2-7; too little of a D gene remains to name it. The TCR originated in a human donor who had recovered from COVID-19. The CDR3 reads CASSFTPVYEQYF. The DNA sequence is TGTGCCAGCAGCTTTACCCCCGTCTACGAGCAGTACTTC. The entire variable domain, with the stretches around the CDR3 drawn from the reference TRBV11-2 and TRBJ2-7 proteins, is EAGVAQSPRYKIIEKRQSVAFWCNPISGHATLYWYQQILGQGPKLLIQFQNNGVVDDSQLPKDRFSAERLKGVDSTLKIQPAKLEDSAVYLCASSFTPVYEQYFGPGTRLTVT.